A selection of T cell receptor beta chains follows, all from one sample in a study of shared clonotypes between healthy human individuals. Method: immunoSEQ multiplex PCR; TCRdb's copy keeps in-frame clones and lacks some. The sample shows about 2.5 million clones, roughly 90% of them seen only once. Sequenced sample: naive CD4+ T cells from PBMCs. The receptors originated from a man between 18 and 35 years old in good health. Some clones in this sample may be carry-over from other donors' samples. Both conserved end residues are part of each CDR3. The D gene is left open where the match is weak. Rows may omit the clone size; those that give it use once, few, many or a size class.

j_call	clone_size	d_call	v_call	cdr3_nt	cdr3_aa
TRBJ2-1	-	-	TRBV27	TGTGCCAGCAGTTTATCGATTAGGCGCGACCACCACAATGAGCAGTTCTTC	CASSLSIRRDHHNEQFF
TRBJ1-3	-	-	TRBV6-6	TGTGCCAGCAGAACCCCAATTTCAGGAAACACCATATATTTT	CASRTPISGNTIYF
TRBJ1-4	-	-	TRBV4-1	TGCGCCAGCAGCCAAGATACCCCAAATAGATACAATGAAAAACTGTTTTTT	CASSQDTPNRYNEKLFF
TRBJ2-2	-	-	TRBV7-2	TGTGCCAGCAGCCCCGCCGTGGAGCTGTTTTTT	CASSPAVELFF
TRBJ1-1	-	TRBD1	TRBV7-2	TGTGCCAGCAGCCTTTTCGGGACAGGGACAAACACTGAAGCTTTCTTT	CASSLFGTGTNTEAFF
TRBJ2-1	-	-	TRBV7-2	TGTGCCAGCAGCTTAGTTTACGGCAGCGATGAGCAGTTCTTC	CASSLVYGSDEQFF
TRBJ2-7	-	-	TRBV27	TGTGCCAGCAGTCGCCGGGATTTAGCCTACGAGCAGTACTTC	CASSRRDLAYEQYF
TRBJ2-3	-	-	TRBV6-4	TGTGCCAGCAGTCCGCTCAGGGCGGGATTAGGAGATACGCAGTATTTT	CASSPLRAGLGDTQYF
TRBJ2-7	once	TRBD2	TRBV29-1	TGCAGCGTTAGGTCTAGCGGAACTCCGGACTACGAGCAGTACTTC	CSVRSSGTPDYEQYF
TRBJ2-7	once	TRBD2	TRBV4-2	TGTGCCAGCAGCCAAGAGGCGGGAGGGCCCTACGAGCAGTACTTC	CASSQEAGGPYEQYF
TRBJ2-7	-	-	TRBV6-5	TGTGCCAGCAGATCCTCCTACGAGCAGTACTTC	CASRSSYEQYF
TRBJ1-4	-	TRBD1	TRBV19	TGTGCCAGTAGTATCGAGGGGGACAGGGTCGAAAAACTGTTTTTT	CASSIEGDRVEKLFF
TRBJ1-3	-	-	TRBV18	TGTGCCAGCTCACCAGGGACCAACTCTGGAAACACCATATATTTT	CASSPGTNSGNTIYF
TRBJ2-2	-	TRBD2	TRBV10-1	TGCGCCTGCAAACCGGGACTAGTCTCAACCGGGGAGCTGTTTTTT	CACKPGLVSTGELFF
TRBJ2-1	-	TRBD2	TRBV7-3	TGTGCCAGCAGCTTAAAGGCGGGAGTGGGGTACAATGAGCAGTTCTTC	CASSLKAGVGYNEQFF
TRBJ2-5	-	TRBD2	TRBV10-3	TGTGCCATCAGTCGATCGGGACTAGCGGGAGTAGAGACCCAGTACTTC	CAISRSGLAGVETQYF
TRBJ2-7	-	TRBD1	TRBV18	TGTGCCAGCTCACAGGGACAGACCTACGAGCAGTACTTC	CASSQGQTYEQYF
TRBJ1-1	once	-	TRBV11-3	TGTGCCAGCAGCTTCTCCAGCAACACTGAAGCTTTCTTT	CASSFSSNTEAFF
TRBJ2-5	-	-	TRBV29-1	TGCAGCGTGGGACATCTCCAAGAGACCCAGTACTTC	CSVGHLQETQYF
TRBJ2-7	-	TRBD2	TRBV28	TGTGCCAGCAGTTGGACTAGCGGGAGCCCCGAGCAGTACTTC	CASSWTSGSPEQYF
TRBJ2-7	-	-	TRBV28	TGTGCCAGCAGCCCCAACTCGCGCGAGCAGTACTTC	CASSPNSREQYF
TRBJ1-1	-	-	TRBV20-1	TGCAGTGCTGGGCAATACGGGGCTTTCTTT	CSAGQYGAFF
TRBJ2-1	-	-	TRBV5-1	TGCGCCAGCGGGGGAAGCGGAAACTCCTACAATGAGCAGTTCTTC	CASGGSGNSYNEQFF
TRBJ2-3	once	TRBD1	TRBV27	TGTGCCAGTCCCATGACAGGGGGCGATTTGGGCACAGATACGCAGTATTTT	CASPMTGGDLGTDTQYF
TRBJ1-3	-	-	TRBV18	TGTGCCAGCTCACCCGATCGTTATAGGATATCTGGAAACACCATATATTTT	CASSPDRYRISGNTIYF
TRBJ2-1	-	TRBD2	TRBV28	TGTGCCAGCATTGTAGCGGGAGGGTACTATGAGCAGTTCTTC	CASIVAGGYYEQFF
TRBJ2-5	-	TRBD1	TRBV6-5	TGTGCCAGCAGTACAGGGGGCGGGGGTGAGACCCAGTACTTC	CASSTGGGGETQYF
TRBJ1-5	-	-	TRBV19	TGTGCCAGTAGTCCCCTGGGGCGGACTAATCAGCCCCAGCATTTT	CASSPLGRTNQPQHF
TRBJ2-7	-	TRBD1	TRBV6-6	TGTGCCAGTCCCCCCGGGACAGGTGTCTCCGAGCAGTACTTC	CASPPGTGVSEQYF
TRBJ1-2	-	-	TRBV29-1	TGCAGCGCCGCCCTAGTCAGCAGGGCCTATGGCTACACCTTC	CSAALVSRAYGYTF